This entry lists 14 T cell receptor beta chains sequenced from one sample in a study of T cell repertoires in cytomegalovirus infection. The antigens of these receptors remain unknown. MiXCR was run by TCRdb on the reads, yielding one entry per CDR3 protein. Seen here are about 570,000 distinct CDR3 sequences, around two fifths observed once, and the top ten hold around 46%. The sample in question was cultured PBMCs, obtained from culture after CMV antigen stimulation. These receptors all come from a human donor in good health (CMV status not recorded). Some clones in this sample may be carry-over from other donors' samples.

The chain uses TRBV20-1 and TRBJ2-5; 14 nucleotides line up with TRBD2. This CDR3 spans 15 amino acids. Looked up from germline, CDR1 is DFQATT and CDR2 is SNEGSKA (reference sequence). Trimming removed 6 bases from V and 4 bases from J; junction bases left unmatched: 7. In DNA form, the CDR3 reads TGCAGTGCCGCGCGGGGACTAGCGGGGGCAGAGACCCAGTACTTC. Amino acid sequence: CSAARGLAGAETQYF.

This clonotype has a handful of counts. The CDR3 sequence is CASSKGYGLAGGHEQYF. The CDR3 region has the DNA TGTGCCAGCAGCAAAGGGTACGGACTAGCGGGAGGGCACGAGCAGTACTTC. This chain uses TRBV7-2 with TRBJ2-7, with 15 bases that match TRBD2. Trimming cost V 5 bases and J 5 bases; bases outside gene matches: 10. Germline CDR1 reads SGHTA; CDR2 reads FQGNSA. The CDR3 has 17 residues.

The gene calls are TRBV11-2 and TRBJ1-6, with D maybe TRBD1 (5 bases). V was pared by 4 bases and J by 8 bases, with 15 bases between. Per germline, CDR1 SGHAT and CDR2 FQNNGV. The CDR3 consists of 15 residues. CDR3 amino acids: CASSSRRGGDSPLHF. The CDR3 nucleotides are TGTGCCAGCAGCTCCAGGAGGGGAGGCGATTCACCCCTCCACTTT.

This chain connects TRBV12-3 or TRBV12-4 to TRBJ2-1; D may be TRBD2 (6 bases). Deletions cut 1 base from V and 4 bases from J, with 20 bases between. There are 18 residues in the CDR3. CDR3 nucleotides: TGTGCCAGCAGTTTAGAGTTTAGGGAGGAAGGGTCGTACAATGAGCAGTTCTTC. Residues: CASSLEFREEGSYNEQFF.

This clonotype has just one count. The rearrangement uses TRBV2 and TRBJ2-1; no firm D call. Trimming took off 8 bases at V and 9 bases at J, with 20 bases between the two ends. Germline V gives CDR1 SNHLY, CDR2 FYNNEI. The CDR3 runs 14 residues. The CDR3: CASLDLRGIPEQFF. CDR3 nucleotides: TGTGCCAGCTTGGATCTACGTGGGATCCCTGAGCAGTTCTTC.

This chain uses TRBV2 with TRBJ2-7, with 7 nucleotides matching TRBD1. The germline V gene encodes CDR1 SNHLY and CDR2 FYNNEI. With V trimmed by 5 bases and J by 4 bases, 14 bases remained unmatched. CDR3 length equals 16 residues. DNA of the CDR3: TGTGCCAGCAGTCTTGTTGGACAGGCCGGACTTTACGAGCAGTACTTC. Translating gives CASSLVGQAGLYEQYF.

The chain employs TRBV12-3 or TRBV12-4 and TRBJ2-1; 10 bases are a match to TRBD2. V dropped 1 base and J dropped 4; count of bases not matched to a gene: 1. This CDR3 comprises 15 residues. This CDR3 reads CASSLELAGYNEQFF. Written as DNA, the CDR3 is TGTGCCAGCAGTTTAGAACTAGCGGGGTACAATGAGCAGTTCTTC.

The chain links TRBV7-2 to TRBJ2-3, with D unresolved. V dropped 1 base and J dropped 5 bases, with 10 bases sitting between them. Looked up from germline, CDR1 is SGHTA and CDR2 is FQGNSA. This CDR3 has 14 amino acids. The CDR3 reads CASSLETPRDTQYF. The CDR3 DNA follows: TGTGCCAGCAGCTTAGAAACCCCGCGAGATACGCAGTATTTT. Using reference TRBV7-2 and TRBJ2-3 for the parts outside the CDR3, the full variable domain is GAGVSQSPSNKVTEKGKDVELRCDPISGHTALYWYRQSLGQGLEFLIYFQGNSAPDKSGLPSDRFSAERTGGSVSTLTIQRTQQEDSAVYLCASSLETPRDTQYFGPGTRLTVL.

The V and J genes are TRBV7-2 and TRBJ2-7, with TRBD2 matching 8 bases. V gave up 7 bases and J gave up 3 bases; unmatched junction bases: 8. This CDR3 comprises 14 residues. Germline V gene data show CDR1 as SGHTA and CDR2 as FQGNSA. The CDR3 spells CASIRSGGDYEQYF. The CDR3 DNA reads TGTGCCAGCATCAGATCCGGGGGGGACTACGAGCAGTACTTC.

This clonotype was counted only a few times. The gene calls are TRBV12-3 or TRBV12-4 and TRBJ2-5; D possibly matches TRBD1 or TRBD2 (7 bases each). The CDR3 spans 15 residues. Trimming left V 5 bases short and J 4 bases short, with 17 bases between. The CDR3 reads CASSGGDSLGETQYF. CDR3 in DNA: TGTGCCAGCAGTGGGGGGGACAGCCTCGGAGAGACCCAGTACTTC.

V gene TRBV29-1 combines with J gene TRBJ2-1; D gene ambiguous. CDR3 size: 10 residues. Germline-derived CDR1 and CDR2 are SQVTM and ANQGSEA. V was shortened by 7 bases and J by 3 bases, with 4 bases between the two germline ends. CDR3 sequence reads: CSGSYNEQFF. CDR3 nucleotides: TGCAGCGGGAGCTACAATGAGCAGTTCTTC.

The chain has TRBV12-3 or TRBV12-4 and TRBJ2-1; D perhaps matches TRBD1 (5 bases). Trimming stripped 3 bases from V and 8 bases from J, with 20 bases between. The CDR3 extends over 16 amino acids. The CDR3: CASSLGPQGPRDEQFF. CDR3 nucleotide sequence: TGTGCCAGCAGTTTGGGTCCCCAGGGCCCTAGGGATGAGCAGTTCTTC.

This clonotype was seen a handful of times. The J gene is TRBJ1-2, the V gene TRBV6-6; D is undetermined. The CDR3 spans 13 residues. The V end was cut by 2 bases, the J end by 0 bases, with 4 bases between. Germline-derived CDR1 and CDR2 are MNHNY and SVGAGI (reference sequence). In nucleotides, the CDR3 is TGTGCCAGCAGTTACGACCCTAACTATGGCTACACCTTC. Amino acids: CASSYDPNYGYTF.

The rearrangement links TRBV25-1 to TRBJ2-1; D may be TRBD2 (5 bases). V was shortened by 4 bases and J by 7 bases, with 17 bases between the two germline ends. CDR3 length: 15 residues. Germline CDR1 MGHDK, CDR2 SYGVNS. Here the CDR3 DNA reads TGTGCCAGCAGTGGAATGGCTAGCCTCGGGAATGAGCAGTTCTTC. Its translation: CASSGMASLGNEQFF.